The T cell receptor beta chain described here comes from a study of blood T cell repertoires in COVID-19. Study-wide background: Acute and convalescent COVID-19 samples came from the United States, Italy and Spain.

With V trimmed by 5 bases and J by 6 bases, 9 bases remained unmatched. CDR1 and CDR2 (germline): MDHEN, SYDVKM. The CDR3 contains 14 residues. This table comes from immunoSEQ multiplex PCR, and its TCRdb copy is limited to in-frame clones, with some not included. The sample consists of 150,000 to 200,000 clones, 60% to 85% of them appearing once. Material for sequencing was peripheral blood. The clonotype was recovered from a man aged 55 to 70 with active or convalescent COVID-19. This sequence joins TRBV28 and TRBJ1-2; 7 bases line up with TRBD1. The CDR3, as DNA: TGTGCCAGCAGTCCACCGGGACAGTACGATGGCTACACCTTC. This codes for CASSPPGQYDGYTF.